The entry that follows covers one T cell receptor (beta chain) sequence. Its target antigen remains unknown. Base qualities are missing; no much larger clone stands one base away. The sample belongs to a study of blood T cell repertoires in COVID-19 (TCRdb year 2020). Describing the broader study: Collaborator samples came from the United States, Italy and Spain and covered acute and convalescent phases of COVID-19. The material from the prospective study consisted of cDNA or gDNA derived from T cells, B-cell-depleted T cells, or PBMCs. The repertoires were released in a freely available public database meant as a resource for research on the immune response to SARS-CoV-2. The dataset comprised deeply sampled blood TCRbeta repertoires from subjects exposed to, actively infected with, or recovered from COVID-19. Samples were obtained from the ongoing ImmuneRACE study (first 160 participants) and from 1,254 subjects provided by 6 global collaborators. A de-identified subject ID, COVID-19 status, age in years and sex were almost always included in the sample metadata. Where available, HLA class I and class II types were obtained from metadata supplied by the sample provider rather than from assay-based typing. Beyond this particular receptor, the publication reports: How much clinical and demographic metadata was included differed by source and by participant, and the metadata was provided uncurated.

TCRbeta CDR3 regions were amplified from genomic DNA by means of the immunoSEQ Assay, a bias-controlled multiplex PCR. Per the source publication's procedure: The number of nucleated cells in each sample was estimated by amplification of reference gene primers within the assay. Sequence reads were collapsed and filtered to measure the absolute abundance of every unique TCRbeta CDR3 rearrangement. For each sample, productive Simpson clonality was calculated as the square root of Simpson's diversity index over productive rearrangements. TCRdb took over this immuneACCESS table, retaining in-frame rearrangements with V and J assigned. Such tables are incomplete; in checked studies, under half of the missing clones stem from an unresolved V gene, and the remainder is unexplained. V, J and clone size derive from that table, while D and trimming were established from the DNA sequence. The sample table shows some 80,000 clones, and approximately 89% are seen once. The ten largest clones represent around 2.6% of the sample.

The CDR3 runs 15 residues from the cysteine to the phenylalanine. Just CDR3 DNA is preserved here, 45 bases in frame from base 1. Via the germline V gene, CDR1 is MNHEY and CDR2 SVGAGI. V is reduced by 0 bases and J by 2 bases, leaving a spacing of 8 bases between them. In Seattle, one collaborating source enrolled patients while the infection was active and tracked those patients longitudinally over the course of disease. Collaborating institutions collected whole blood in K2EDTA tubes following their own protocols. For TCRbeta analysis, collaborators shipped samples in one of three forms: frozen whole blood, isolated PBMCs, or DNA extracted from either of those sample types.

The sequenced material came from peripheral blood. The chain links TRBV6-5 with TRBJ1-5, with no confident D gene call. The sequence was obtained from a man in his forties or fifties with COVID-19, enrolled during active disease. The encoded CDR3 is CASSYSVGGNQPQHF. The nucleotide sequence reads TGTGCCAGCAGTTACTCCGTAGGAGGCAATCAGCCCCAGCATTTT.